This T cell receptor (beta chain) was retrieved from a study of memory CD4+ T cells and cytomegalovirus serostatus. Study-level background: Of the healthy Belgian adults, fewer than 10 were CMV seropositive and 20 to 25 seronegative. General study findings and limits: Of under 200 reported CMV TCRbeta sequences, about 67 were found in memory CD4+ repertoires.

To note about this clone: The target antigen is unknown.

Using immunoSEQ multiplex PCR, the repertoire was profiled, and TCRdb retains in-frame clones only, with some absent. This sample has approximately 63,000 clones, with 80% found just once. Per the germline V gene, CDR1 is SGHRS and CDR2 is YFSETQ. Unmatched junction bases numbered 0, after V lost 1 base and J lost 2 bases. CDR3 length: 13 residues. Single viable CD3+CD4+CD8-CD45RO+ cells were sorted as the memory CD4+ T cells. Total CD4+ T cells were enriched by CD4 positive selection. This receptor was identified in an adult in good health and CMV-seronegative. Some clones in this sample may be carry-over from other donors' samples. The source material was memory CD4+ T cells from blood. V and J are TRBV5-1 and TRBJ2-7, with 7 nucleotides matching TRBD1. Here the CDR3 reads CASSLQGAYEQYF. Here the CDR3 DNA reads TGCGCCAGCAGCTTGCAGGGGGCCTACGAGCAGTACTTC.